This T cell receptor beta chain was sequenced for a study of vaccination effects on CD4 cells after COVID-19. Germline loops: CDR1 KGHSH, CDR2 LQKENI. V gave up 2 bases and J gave up 2 bases, with 15 bases separating them. The CDR3 contains 16 residues. Sequenced by immunoSEQ multiplex PCR; TCRdb stores in-frame clones only, minus some. The table records fewer than 55,000 clones, approximately 79% of them present only once. ViraFEST assay sequencing came after antigen-specific CD4+ T cells were expanded with viral peptide pools. Culture proceeded for more than nine days, and CD4+ T cells were then isolated. Negative nucleocapsid antibody tests before and after vaccination confirmed no previous SARS-CoV-2 infection. Cultures had half their medium replaced with IL-2 medium on days 3 and 7. On this clone itself: Its antigen is not known.

The chain is built from TRBV18 and TRBJ2-5, with D hard to call. The clonotype was recovered from a human donor who received a COVID-19 vaccine. The sequences come from CD4+ T cells from PBMCs cultured with HCoV-OC43 spike peptides, collected before COVID-19 vaccination. Subset given: HCoV-OC43 spike overlapping peptide pool stimulation. CDR3 nucleotides: TGTGCCAGCTCACCATTAAAGAGCGCCGCGCAAGAGACCCAGTACTTC. Encoded protein: CASSPLKSAAQETQYF. Filled out from reference TRBV18 and TRBJ2-5, the complete variable domain reads NAGVMQNPRHLVRRRGQEARLRCSPMKGHSHVYWYRQLPEEGLKFMVYLQKENIIDESGMPKERFSAEFPKEGPSILRIQQVVRGDSAAYFCASSPLKSAAQETQYFGPGTRLLVL.